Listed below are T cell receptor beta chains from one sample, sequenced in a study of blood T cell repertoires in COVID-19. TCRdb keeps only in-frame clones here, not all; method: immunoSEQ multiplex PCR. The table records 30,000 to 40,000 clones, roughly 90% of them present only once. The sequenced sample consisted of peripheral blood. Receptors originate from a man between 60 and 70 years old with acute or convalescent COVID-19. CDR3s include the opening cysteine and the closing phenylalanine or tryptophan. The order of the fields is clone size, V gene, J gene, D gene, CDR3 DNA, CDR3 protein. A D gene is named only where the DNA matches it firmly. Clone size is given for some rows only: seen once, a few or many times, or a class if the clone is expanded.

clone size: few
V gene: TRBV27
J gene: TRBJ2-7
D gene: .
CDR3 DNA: TGTGCCAGCAGTTTATGGGCCAGCACCTACGAGCAGTACTTC
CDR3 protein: CASSLWASTYEQYF

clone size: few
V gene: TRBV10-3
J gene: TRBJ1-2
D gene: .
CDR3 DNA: TGTGCCATCAGTGAGTCGGGGGGTGGAGACTATGGCTACACCTTC
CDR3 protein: CAISESGGGDYGYTF

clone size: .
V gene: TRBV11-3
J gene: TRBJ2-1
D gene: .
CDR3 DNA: TGTGCCAGCAGCTTAGTGAGCCTCCTATCCTACAATGAGCAGTTCTTC
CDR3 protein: CASSLVSLLSYNEQFF

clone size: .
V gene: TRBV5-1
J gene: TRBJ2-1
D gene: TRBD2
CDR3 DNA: TGCGCCAGCAGCTTGGCTGCGGGAGGCTACAATGAGCAGTTCTTC
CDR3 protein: CASSLAAGGYNEQFF

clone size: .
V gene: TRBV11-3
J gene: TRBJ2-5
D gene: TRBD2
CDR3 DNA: TGTGCCAGCAGCCCCCGACTAGCGGGCAACCAAGAGACCCAGTACTTC
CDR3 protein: CASSPRLAGNQETQYF

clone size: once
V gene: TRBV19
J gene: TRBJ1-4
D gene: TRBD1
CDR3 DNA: TGTGCCAGTACGTCGCTGTCCCAGGGGGCAACTAATGAAAAACTGTTTTTT
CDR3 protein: CASTSLSQGATNEKLFF

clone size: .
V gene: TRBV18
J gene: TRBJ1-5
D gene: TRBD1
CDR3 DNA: TGTGCCAGCTCACCAGGAGGGCAGGGGGGCGGCCTGCCCCAGCATTTT
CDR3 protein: CASSPGGQGGGLPQHF

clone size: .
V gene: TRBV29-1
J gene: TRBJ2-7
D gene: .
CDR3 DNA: TGCAGCGTTGGGACAGACTCCTACGAGCAGTACTTC
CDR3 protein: CSVGTDSYEQYF

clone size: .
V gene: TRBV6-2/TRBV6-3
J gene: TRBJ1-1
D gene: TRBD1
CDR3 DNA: TGTGCCAGCAGTCGTACAGGGGACACTGAAGCTTTCTTT
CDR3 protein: CASSRTGDTEAFF

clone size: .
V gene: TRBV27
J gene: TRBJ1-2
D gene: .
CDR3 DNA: TGTGCCAGCAGTTTTTCCAGGGAAGCCTACTATGGCTACACCTTC
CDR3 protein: CASSFSREAYYGYTF

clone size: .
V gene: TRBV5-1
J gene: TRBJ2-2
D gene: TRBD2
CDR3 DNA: TGCGCCAGCAGCTTGCCTAGCGGGACTGGCGGGGAGCTGTTTTTT
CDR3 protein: CASSLPSGTGGELFF

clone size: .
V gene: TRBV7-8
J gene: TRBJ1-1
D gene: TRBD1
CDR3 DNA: TGTGCCAGCAGCCCACGACAGGGCCTGAACACTGAAGCTTTCTTT
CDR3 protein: CASSPRQGLNTEAFF

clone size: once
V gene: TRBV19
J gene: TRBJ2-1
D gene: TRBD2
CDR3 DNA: TGTGCCAGTAGTATAGATTTTGGCGGGAGGTTAAATGAGCAGTTCTTC
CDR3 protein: CASSIDFGGRLNEQFF

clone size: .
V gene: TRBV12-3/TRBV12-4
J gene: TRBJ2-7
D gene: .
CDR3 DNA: TGTGCCAGCAGTCTGCAGGGAACCTACGAGCAGTACTTC
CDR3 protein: CASSLQGTYEQYF

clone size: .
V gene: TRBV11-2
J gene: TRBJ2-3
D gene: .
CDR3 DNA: TGTGCCAGCAGCCCTGCACGGGGTGCCCTCGCAGATACGCAGTATTTT
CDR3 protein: CASSPARGALADTQYF

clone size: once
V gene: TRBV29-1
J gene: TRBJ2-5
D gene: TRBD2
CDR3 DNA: TGCAGCGTTGGGTCCTTCGCGGGAGGGGCTGAGACCCAGTACTTC
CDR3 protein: CSVGSFAGGAETQYF

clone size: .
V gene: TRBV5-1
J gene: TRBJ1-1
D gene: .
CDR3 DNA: TGCGCCAGCAGCTTGCAGGGCGAGACTGAAGCTTTCTTT
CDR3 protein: CASSLQGETEAFF

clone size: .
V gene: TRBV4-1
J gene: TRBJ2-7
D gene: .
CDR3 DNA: TGCGCCAGCAGCTCCCCCCAGGGAGGCGAGCAGTACTTC
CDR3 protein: CASSSPQGGEQYF

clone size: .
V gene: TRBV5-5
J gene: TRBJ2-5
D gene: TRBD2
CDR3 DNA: TGTGCCAGCAGCTTTGGGACTAGTCAAGAGACCCAGTACTTC
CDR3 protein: CASSFGTSQETQYF

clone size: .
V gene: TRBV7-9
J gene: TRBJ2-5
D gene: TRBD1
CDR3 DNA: TGTGCCAGCAGCTTGCGGGGACAGGGGAAAGAGACCCAGTACTTC
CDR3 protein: CASSLRGQGKETQYF

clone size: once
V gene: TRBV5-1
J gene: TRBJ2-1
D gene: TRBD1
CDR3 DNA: TGCGCCAGCAGCTTCGACAGGGGAGGTGAGCAGTTCTTC
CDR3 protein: CASSFDRGGEQFF

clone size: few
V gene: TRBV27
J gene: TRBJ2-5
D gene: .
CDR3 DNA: TGTGCCAGCAGTCCCCGGGACACACTACAAGAGACCCAGTACTTC
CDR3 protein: CASSPRDTLQETQYF

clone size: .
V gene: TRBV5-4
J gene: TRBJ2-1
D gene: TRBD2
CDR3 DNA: TGTGCCAGCAGCTTGGATGGGACTAGTCTTGCCAATGAGCAGTTCTTC
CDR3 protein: CASSLDGTSLANEQFF

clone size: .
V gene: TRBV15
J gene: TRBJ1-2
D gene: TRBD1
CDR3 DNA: TGTGCCACCAGCAGAGATCTTGTGACAGGGTACTATGGCTACACCTTC
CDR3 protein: CATSRDLVTGYYGYTF

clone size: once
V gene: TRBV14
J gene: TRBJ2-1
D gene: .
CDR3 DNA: TGTGCCAGCAGCCCGGTACGGGAGCCGAGGGATGAGCAGTTCTTC
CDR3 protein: CASSPVREPRDEQFF

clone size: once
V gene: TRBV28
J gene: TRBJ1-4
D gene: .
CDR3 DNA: TGTGCCAGCCAATCTCTAAATGAAAAACTGTTTTTT
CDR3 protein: CASQSLNEKLFF

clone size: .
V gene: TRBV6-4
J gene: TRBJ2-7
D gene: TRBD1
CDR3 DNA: TGTGCCAGCAGGAGGGACAGGGGCCCAGCTAATCCCTACGAGCAGTACTTC
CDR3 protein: CASRRDRGPANPYEQYF

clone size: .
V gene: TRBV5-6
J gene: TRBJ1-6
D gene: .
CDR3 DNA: TGTGCCAGCAGCTTGGGTACAGGGTTTGACTTT
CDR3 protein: CASSLGTGFDF

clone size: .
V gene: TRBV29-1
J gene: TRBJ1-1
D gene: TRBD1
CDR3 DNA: TGCAGCGCTATCAGGGGGCCCAGTGAAGCTTTCTTT
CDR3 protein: CSAIRGPSEAFF

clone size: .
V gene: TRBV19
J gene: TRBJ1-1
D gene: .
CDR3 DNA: TGTGCCAGTCAGAGGGGGGGAGGTCGGACTGAAGCTTTCTTT
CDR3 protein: CASQRGGGRTEAFF

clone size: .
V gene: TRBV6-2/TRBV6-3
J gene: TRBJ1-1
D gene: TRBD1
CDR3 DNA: TGTGCCAGCAGTGACTCGGGACAGGCGTTGATGAACACTGAAGCTTTCTTT
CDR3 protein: CASSDSGQALMNTEAFF

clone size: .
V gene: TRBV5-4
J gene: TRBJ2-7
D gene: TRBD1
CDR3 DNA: TGTGCCAGCAGTTTTACAGGGGGCTTAAGATACGAGCAGTACTTC
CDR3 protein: CASSFTGGLRYEQYF

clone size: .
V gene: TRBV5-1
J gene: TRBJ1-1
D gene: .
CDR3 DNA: TGCGCCAGCAGCTTGGTTGGCGGGGGGAACACTGAAGCTTTCTTT
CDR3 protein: CASSLVGGGNTEAFF

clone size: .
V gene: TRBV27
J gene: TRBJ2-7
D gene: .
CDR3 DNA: TGTGCCAGCAGTTTATCGCCCGGCGAGCAGTACTTC
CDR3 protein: CASSLSPGEQYF

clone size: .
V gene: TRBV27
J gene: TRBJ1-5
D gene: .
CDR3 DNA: TGTGCCAGCAGTTTGGCAGGCTTCTACCAGCCCCAGCATTTT
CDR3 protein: CASSLAGFYQPQHF

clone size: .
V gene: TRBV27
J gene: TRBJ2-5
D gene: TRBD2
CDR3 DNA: TGTGCCTGCGCCCCGGGGACTAGTGGGGAGGAGACCCAGTACTTC
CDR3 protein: CACAPGTSGEETQYF

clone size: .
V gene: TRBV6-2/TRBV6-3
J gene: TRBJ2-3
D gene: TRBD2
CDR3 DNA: TGTGCCAGCAGTTACGCCCTTGGGACTAGCGGGACCACAGATACGCAGTATTTT
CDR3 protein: CASSYALGTSGTTDTQYF

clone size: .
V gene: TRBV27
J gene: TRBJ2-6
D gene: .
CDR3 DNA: TGTGCCAGCAGTTTGCGGCAGGGTTTGACTGGGGCCAACGTCCTGACTTTC
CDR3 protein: CASSLRQGLTGANVLTF

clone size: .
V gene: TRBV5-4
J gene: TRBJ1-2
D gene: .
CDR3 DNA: TGTGCCAGCAGCTTTACTGACAGCAACTATGGCTACACCTTC
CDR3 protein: CASSFTDSNYGYTF

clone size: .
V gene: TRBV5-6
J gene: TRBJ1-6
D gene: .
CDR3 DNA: TGTGCCAGCAGCCTACTCCCCCAGGGCGCCAGCCGGAGACCCCTCCACTTT
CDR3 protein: CASSLLPQGASRRPLHF

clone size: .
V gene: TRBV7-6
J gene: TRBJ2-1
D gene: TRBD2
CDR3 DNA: TGTGCCAGCAGCTCCATAGCGGGCCCCTACAATGAGCAGTTCTTC
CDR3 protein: CASSSIAGPYNEQFF

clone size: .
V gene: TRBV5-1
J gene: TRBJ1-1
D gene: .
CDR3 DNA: TGCGCCAGCAGCTTGCAGGGTCCCACGAACACTGAAGCTTTCTTT
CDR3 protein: CASSLQGPTNTEAFF

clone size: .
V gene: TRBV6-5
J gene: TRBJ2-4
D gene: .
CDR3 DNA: TGTGCCAGCAGTTACGAGGGCATTCAGTACTTC
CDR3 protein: CASSYEGIQYF

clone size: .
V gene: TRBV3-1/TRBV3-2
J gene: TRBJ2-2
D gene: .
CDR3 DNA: TGTGCCAGCAGCCAAGTTCAGATGGGAGCGGGGGAGCTGTTTTTT
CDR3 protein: CASSQVQMGAGELFF

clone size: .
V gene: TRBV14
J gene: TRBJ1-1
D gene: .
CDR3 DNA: TGTGCCAGCAGCCAAGAGGGCCAGGTCCGGAACACTGAAGCTTTCTTT
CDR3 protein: CASSQEGQVRNTEAFF

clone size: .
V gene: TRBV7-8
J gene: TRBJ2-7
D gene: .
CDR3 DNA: TGTGCCAGCAGCTTAAGGGGCGAGCAGTACTTC
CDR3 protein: CASSLRGEQYF

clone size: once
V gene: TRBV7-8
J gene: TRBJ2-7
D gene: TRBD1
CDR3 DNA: TGTGCCAGCAGCCCCCGGACAGGGAGCCTAAGCTACGAGCAGTACTTC
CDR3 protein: CASSPRTGSLSYEQYF

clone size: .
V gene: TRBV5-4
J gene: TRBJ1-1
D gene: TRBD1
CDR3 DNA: TGTGCCAGCAGCTTGTCGACAGGGGGCTTGGGGACTGAAGCTTTCTTT
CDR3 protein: CASSLSTGGLGTEAFF

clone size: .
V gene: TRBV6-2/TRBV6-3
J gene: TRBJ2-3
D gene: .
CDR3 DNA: TGTGCCAGCAGCGGACGGGGATTTAGCACAGATACGCAGTATTTT
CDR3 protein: CASSGRGFSTDTQYF

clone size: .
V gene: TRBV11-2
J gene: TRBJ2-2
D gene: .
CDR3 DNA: TGTGCCAGCAGCACACTGGGAGCGAACACCGGGGAGCTGTTTTTT
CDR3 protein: CASSTLGANTGELFF